A selection of T cell receptor beta chains follows, all from one sample in a study of blood T cell repertoires in COVID-19. The method was immunoSEQ multiplex PCR; TCRdb's version includes in-frame clones alone and lacks a portion of them. The table has around 250,000 clones, 75% to 90% seen once. Input material: peripheral blood. All receptors come from a woman aged 25 to 39 with active or convalescent COVID-19. CDR3s include the opening cysteine and the closing phenylalanine or tryptophan. A D gene is named only where the DNA matches it firmly. The listing skips clone size in some rows; elsewhere it reads once, few, many or a size class.

TRBJ1-6	TRBV2	once	-	TGTGCCAGCAGGGAGCTGACGGCTATTTCACCCCTCCACTTT	CASRELTAISPLHF
TRBJ1-1	TRBV5-4	-	TRBD1	TGTGCCAGCAGCTACGGACAGGGGGCATCTGACACTGAAGCTTTCTTT	CASSYGQGASDTEAFF
TRBJ2-1	TRBV19	-	TRBD1	TGTGCCAGTAGTGTTGGACAGGCGGGCTACAATGAGCAGTTCTTC	CASSVGQAGYNEQFF
TRBJ2-1	TRBV30	-	TRBD2	TGTGCCTGGAGTGGAATTAGACTAGCGGGGGGGCGGAAGTATGAGCAGTTCTTC	CAWSGIRLAGGRKYEQFF
TRBJ2-2	TRBV7-3	-	-	TGTGCCGGCAACGTCTCATATGGGGCGACGAACACCGGGGAGCTGTTTTTT	CAGNVSYGATNTGELFF
TRBJ2-2	TRBV11-3	-	-	TGTGCCAGCAGCCGCTCACTCACCGAATGGAACACCGGGGAGCTGTTTTTT	CASSRSLTEWNTGELFF
TRBJ1-1	TRBV7-9	-	-	TGTGCCAGCAGGCGGTTGGGGGGAGGGAACACTGAAGCTTTCTTT	CASRRLGGGNTEAFF
TRBJ2-3	TRBV7-2	-	-	TGTGCCAGCAGCTTCGTCGTAGGGGGTAACACAGATACGCAGTATTTT	CASSFVVGGNTDTQYF
TRBJ1-1	TRBV7-3	-	-	TGTGCCAGCAGCTCAGGGTTGAACACTGAAGCTTTCTTT	CASSSGLNTEAFF
TRBJ1-3	TRBV10-2	-	-	TGCGCCAGCAGTGATGGAACTGGGCCGAGTGGAAACACCATATATTTT	CASSDGTGPSGNTIYF
TRBJ2-2	TRBV19	few	-	TGTGCCAGTCGCACCGGAGGCTTTGCCGGGGAGCTGTTTTTT	CASRTGGFAGELFF
TRBJ2-5	TRBV7-2	-	-	TGTGCCAGCAGCTCACAGACAGTCCAAGAGACCCAGTACTTC	CASSSQTVQETQYF
TRBJ2-7	TRBV5-5	-	-	TGTGCCAGCAGCTCTCTCACCTGGAGGGATGCAGCCTACGAGCAGTACTTC	CASSSLTWRDAAYEQYF
TRBJ2-2	TRBV4-3	-	-	TGCGCCAGCAGCCAAGGGACAACGAACACCGGGGAGCTGTTTTTT	CASSQGTTNTGELFF
TRBJ1-2	TRBV7-2	-	-	TGTGCCAGCAGCTTACCTCCGAGCGGCTACACCTTC	CASSLPPSGYTF
TRBJ1-5	TRBV6-6	-	TRBD1	TGTGCCAGCAGTCTGACGGGGGACAGGAACCTCTATAGCAATCAGCCCCAGCATTTT	CASSLTGDRNLYSNQPQHF
TRBJ1-3	TRBV6-5	-	TRBD1	TGTGCCAGCAAAACCCGGGACAGGGCTGGAAACACCATATATTTT	CASKTRDRAGNTIYF
TRBJ1-3	TRBV7-9	-	-	TGTGCCAGCAGAACAGGAGACTCTGGAAACACCATATATTTT	CASRTGDSGNTIYF
TRBJ1-2	TRBV9	-	TRBD1	TGTGCCAGCAGCACACCGGGACAGGGGGCATACTATGGCTACACCTTC	CASSTPGQGAYYGYTF
TRBJ1-4	TRBV29-1	-	-	TGCAGCGTTGAATACAGGGACGGAAAACTGTTTTTT	CSVEYRDGKLFF
TRBJ2-3	TRBV5-5	-	-	TGTGCCAGCAGCCACTTAACTCTAGGCACAGATACGCAGTATTTT	CASSHLTLGTDTQYF
TRBJ2-7	TRBV12-3/TRBV12-4	-	-	TGTGCCAGCAGCTGGGGCATCTACGAGCAGTACTTC	CASSWGIYEQYF
TRBJ2-5	TRBV30	-	-	TGTGCCTGGAGACAGGGGAGGTTTCAAGAGACCCAGTACTTC	CAWRQGRFQETQYF
TRBJ2-4	TRBV27	-	TRBD1	TGTGCCAGCAGTCTTTCCGGGACAGGGAGTTTAGCTCGAAACATTCAGTACTTC	CASSLSGTGSLARNIQYF
TRBJ2-6	TRBV2	-	TRBD2	TGTGCCAGCTGGGGGGGACTAGGGACCTCTGGGGCCAACGTCCTGACTTTC	CASWGGLGTSGANVLTF
TRBJ1-5	TRBV27	once	-	TGTGCCAGCAGCCGCAGGGGTTCCGGACAATATCAGCCCCAGCATTTT	CASSRRGSGQYQPQHF
TRBJ1-1	TRBV21-1	-	-	TGTGGCGCGAGGAGGAGGGCTTTCTTT	CGARRRAFF
TRBJ2-7	TRBV3-1/TRBV3-2	-	-	TGTGCCAGCAGCCAAGCGCAGGGGCGCGACTACGAGCAGTACTTC	CASSQAQGRDYEQYF
TRBJ1-1	TRBV30	-	-	TGTGCCTGGAGTGTACTCGGGTCGACGACCACTGAAGCTTTCTTT	CAWSVLGSTTTEAFF
TRBJ2-5	TRBV30	-	TRBD2	TGTGCCTGGAGTGTAAGCGGGGGGGGAGAGACCCAGTACTTC	CAWSVSGGGETQYF
TRBJ2-1	TRBV24-1	-	TRBD1	TGTGCCACCAGTGATTCGAGGACAGGGGGCTACAATGAGCAGTTCTTC	CATSDSRTGGYNEQFF
TRBJ2-5	TRBV30	-	TRBD1	TGTGCCTGGAGTAAGGGACAGACCCCCCTCCAAGAGACCCAGTACTTC	CAWSKGQTPLQETQYF
TRBJ1-5	TRBV5-6	once	-	TGTGCCAGCAGCTTGGGGACAGTTGGTCAGCCCCAGCATTTT	CASSLGTVGQPQHF
TRBJ1-5	TRBV10-3	-	TRBD1	TGTGCCATCGGCGAGACAGGGGACAATCAGCCCCAGCATTTT	CAIGETGDNQPQHF
TRBJ1-5	TRBV30	-	-	TGTGCCTGGAGTTCTAATAGCAATCAGCCCCAGCATTTT	CAWSSNSNQPQHF
TRBJ2-7	TRBV4-2	-	TRBD1	TGTGCCAGCAGCCAGGAACAGGGGGCTTACGAGCAGTACTTC	CASSQEQGAYEQYF
TRBJ1-3	TRBV2	-	-	TGTGCCAGCAGCACGGTTCCTGGAAACACCATATATTTT	CASSTVPGNTIYF
TRBJ2-3	TRBV6-2/TRBV6-3	-	-	TGTGCCAGCACCCCTTCTCGCACAGATACGCAGTATTTT	CASTPSRTDTQYF
TRBJ1-1	TRBV19	-	TRBD1	TGTGCCAGTAGGAGGACAGGGCGAGGAACTGAAGCTTTCTTT	CASRRTGRGTEAFF
TRBJ1-4	TRBV7-9	-	TRBD1	TGTGCCAGCAGCGCCGGACAGGGGCGTTCAACTAATGAAAAACTGTTTTTT	CASSAGQGRSTNEKLFF
TRBJ2-2	TRBV18	-	-	TGTGCCAGCTCACCATCTCCGGGACACAAGACCGGGGAGCTGTTTTTT	CASSPSPGHKTGELFF
TRBJ2-2	TRBV30	-	TRBD2	TGTGCCTGGAGTGTACTAGCGGGGGGAGCTGGGGAGCTGTTTTTT	CAWSVLAGGAGELFF
TRBJ1-5	TRBV27	-	-	TGTGCCAGCAGTTCAGGACATGGGCGGCCCCAGCATTTT	CASSSGHGRPQHF
TRBJ1-2	TRBV2	-	TRBD1	TGTGCCAGCAGTGGTCTGGACAGGGGCTACACCTTC	CASSGLDRGYTF
TRBJ2-1	TRBV7-9	-	TRBD2	TGTGCCAGCAGCCCCACAGCGGGGGGTTACAATGAGCAGTTCTTC	CASSPTAGGYNEQFF